Listed here is a single TCR beta chain. Profiled with immunoSEQ multiplex PCR; TCRdb holds only in-frame clones, not every one. The sample shows almost 200,000 clones, over 80% of them seen only once. These data originate in a study of blood T cell repertoires in COVID-19. Study-level background: Sites in the United States, Italy and Spain provided acute and convalescent COVID-19 samples. In each case, the material was cDNA or gDNA derived from T cells, B-cell-depleted T cells, or PBMCs.

The ends were cut back, 5 bases at V and 9 bases at J, with 11 bases in the middle. The CDR3 has 13 residues. Germline CDR1 reads SGHTA; CDR2 reads FQGNSA. Recruited during active infection, patients (from Seattle) were subsequently followed longitudinally. This clonotype was obtained from a man in his fifties or sixties with COVID-19, enrolled during active disease. The chain is built from TRBV7-2 and TRBJ1-6, with unresolved D. The sample comprised peripheral blood. The CDR3 is CASSQDFRSPLHF. CDR3 DNA sequence: TGTGCCAGCAGCCAAGACTTTCGTTCACCCCTCCACTTT.